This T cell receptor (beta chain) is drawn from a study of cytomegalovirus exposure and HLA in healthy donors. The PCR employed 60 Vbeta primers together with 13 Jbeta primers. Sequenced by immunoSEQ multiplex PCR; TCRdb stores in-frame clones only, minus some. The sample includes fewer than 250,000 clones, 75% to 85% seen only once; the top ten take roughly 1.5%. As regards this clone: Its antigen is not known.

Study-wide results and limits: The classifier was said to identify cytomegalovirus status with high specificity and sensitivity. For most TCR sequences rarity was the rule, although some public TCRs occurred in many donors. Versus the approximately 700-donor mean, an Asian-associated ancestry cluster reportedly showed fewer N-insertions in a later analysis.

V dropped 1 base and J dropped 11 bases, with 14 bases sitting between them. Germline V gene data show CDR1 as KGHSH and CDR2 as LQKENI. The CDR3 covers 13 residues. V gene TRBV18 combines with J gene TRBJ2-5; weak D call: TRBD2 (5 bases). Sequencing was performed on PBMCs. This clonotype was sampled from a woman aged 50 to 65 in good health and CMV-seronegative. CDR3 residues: CASSPLDKGEQYF. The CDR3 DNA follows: TGTGCCAGCTCACCACTCGATAAGGGAGAGCAGTACTTC.